What follows are 31 T cell receptor beta chains derived from one specimen sequenced in a study of blood T cells in healthy people across ages. A J-beta primer mix and a sample-barcoded 5' primer were used in a second PCR of about 6 to 12 cycles. One entry per CDR3 protein results from TCRdb running MiXCR on the 5' RACE reads. In the table there are 700,000 or so distinct CDR3 sequences, about 43% of which are singletons. The specimen was blood. Receptors were obtained from an elderly man in good health.

CDR3 region: CASSRLAGAYEQFF. The CDR3 coding sequence is TGTGCCAGCAGTCGACTAGCGGGAGCCTATGAGCAGTTCTTC. The chain joins TRBV6-2 or TRBV6-3 to TRBJ2-1; 12 positions match TRBD2. This CDR3 contains 14 residues. Trimming cost V 5 bases and J 8 bases; bases outside gene matches: 4. Germline V CDR1 and CDR2: MNHEY, SVGEGT.

The V gene is TRBV28, the J gene TRBJ2-3; TRBD1 aligns across 8 bases. There are 16 residues in the CDR3. The germline V gene encodes CDR1 MDHEN and CDR2 SYDVKM. V lost 5 bases to trimming and J lost 4 bases; unmatched junction nucleotides: 11. This chain's CDR3 is CASSPGQGLGSDTQYF. As DNA, the CDR3 is TGTGCCAGCAGTCCCGGACAGGGCCTGGGGTCAGATACGCAGTATTTT. The full variable domain, in which reference TRBV28 and TRBJ2-3 provide the parts outside the CDR3, is DVKVTQSSRYLVKRTGEKVFLECVQDMDHENMFWYRQDPGLGLRLIYFSYDVKMKEKGDIPEGYSVSREKKERFSLILESASTNQTSMYLCASSPGQGLGSDTQYFGPGTRLTVL.

This clonotype appeared many times. V is TRBV6-5 and J is TRBJ1-1, with no clear D. CDR1 is MNHEY, CDR2 SVGAGI, per germline. V lost 5 bases, J lost 6 bases, and 13 bases lay in between. The CDR3 loop spans 13 amino acids. CDR3 DNA sequence: TGTGCCAGCAGTGATCCAGCCCTAGCTGAAGCTTTCTTT. Translated: CASSDPALAEAFF.

The rearrangement joins TRBV7-9 to TRBJ2-2; tentative D call: TRBD1 (6 bases). V lost 5 bases and J 0 bases, leaving 10 bases between the germline ends. The CDR3 contains 15 residues. Germline assignment: CDR1 SEHNR and CDR2 FQNEAQ (reference sequence). CDR3 residues: CASSPWTANTGELFF. CDR3 DNA: TGTGCCAGCAGCCCATGGACAGCGAACACCGGGGAGCTGTTTTTT.

The chain recombines TRBV7-2 with TRBJ2-4; 10 bases are shared with TRBD2. V was pared by 5 bases and J by 13 bases, with 14 bases of the junction left unmatched. Germline CDR1 SGHTA, CDR2 FQGNSA. The CDR3 is 15 residues long. This CDR3 reads CASSKDLAGAREQYF. DNA for the CDR3: TGTGCCAGCAGCAAAGATCTAGCGGGGGCGAGGGAGCAGTACTTC.

The chain carries TRBV7-2 and TRBJ2-2; D call uncertain. CDR3 length equals 13 residues. CDR1 is SGHTA and CDR2 is FQGNSA in the germline V gene. V dropped 3 bases and J dropped 4 bases, with 6 bases sitting between them. The CDR3 spells CASSFQRTGELFF. In nucleotides, the CDR3 is TGTGCCAGCAGCTTTCAACGCACCGGGGAGCTGTTTTTT.

The chain couples TRBV29-1 to TRBJ1-2; 11 bases map to TRBD1. From germline, CDR1 is SQVTM and CDR2 ANQGSEA. Losses at the gene ends were 7 bases for V and 8 bases for J; bases not matched to a gene: 12. This CDR3 spans 14 amino acids. The CDR3 DNA follows: TGCAGCGGGTGGACCGGACAGGGGGCTAGGGGCTACACCTTC. This encodes CSGWTGQGARGYTF.

This chain uses TRBV28 with TRBJ1-4, with a weak D call TRBD1 (6 bases). CDR1 is MDHEN and CDR2 is SYDVKM in the germline V gene. CDR3 length: 15 amino acids. Deletions cut 4 bases from V and 9 bases from J, with 18 bases between. CDR3 sequence reads: CASSSPTGNEKKLFF. CDR3 DNA sequence: TGTGCCAGCAGTTCCCCAACAGGGAATGAAAAAAAACTGTTTTTT.

Of note for this clonotype: Possible read error: a much larger clone is one base away. CDR3: CASSHRTSIQEAQYF. The DNA of the CDR3 is TGTGCCAGCAGCCATCGGACTAGCATCCAAGAGGCCCAGTACTTC. The chain combines TRBV11-2 with TRBJ2-5; 8 bases fit TRBD2. The CDR3 sequence is 15 residues long. Germline CDR1 reads SGHAT; CDR2 reads FQNNGV.

The V and J genes are TRBV20-1 and TRBJ2-3; the D is unclear. The CDR3 runs 11 residues. Germline lookup yields CDR1 DFQATT and CDR2 SNEGSKA (reference sequence). V lost 4 bases to trimming and J lost 5 bases, with 7 bases between them. The CDR3 protein is CSAIRIDTQYF. The CDR3 region has the DNA TGCAGTGCTATCCGGATAGATACGCAGTATTTT.

The table lists this clonotype with a few counts. This chain connects TRBV7-6 to TRBJ2-7; D unclear. Germline V lookup: CDR1 SGHVS, CDR2 FNYEAQ. V was pared by 0 bases and J by 0 bases, with 9 bases between. There are 15 residues in the CDR3. CDR3 in DNA: TGTGCCAGCAGCTTAGCAGCCTTACACTCCTACGAGCAGTACTTC. It encodes CASSLAALHSYEQYF.

The V call is TRBV18, the J call TRBJ2-4; 8 bases align to TRBD2. The tail of the sequence fits TRBJ2-5 better, so the J call may be wrong. This CDR3 is built from 16 residues. Germline loops: CDR1 KGHSH, CDR2 LQKENI. The CDR3 DNA follows: TGTGCCAGCTCACCATCGAGCGGGAGAACACAAGAGACCCAGTACTTC. Protein: CASSPSSGRTQETQYF.

This clonotype has a single count. A junction boundary mismatches the germline segment, possibly from a read error. The chain carries TRBV28 and TRBJ1-6; no firm D call. The V gene's germline CDR1 is MDHEN and CDR2 SYDVKM. This CDR3 contains 16 residues. The CDR3 spells CAPRLPRSSHNSPLHF. The CDR3 DNA follows: TGTGCCCCCCGGCTCCCGAGGAGCTCCCATAATTCACCCCTCCACTTT.

This clonotype has only a few counts. The chain uses TRBV20-1 and TRBJ2-5, with TRBD2 as a possible D gene (5 bases). Germline V CDR1 and CDR2: DFQATT, SNEGSKA (reference sequence). Trimming removed 6 bases at V and 5 bases at J, with 10 bases between. CDR3 length: 11 residues. The CDR3 sequence is CSALARETQYF. In DNA, the CDR3 is TGCAGTGCATTAGCGAGGGAGACCCAGTACTTC.

The CDR3 region has the DNA TGTGCCAGCAACAACAGGATAGGGGAGCAGTACTTC. This encodes CASNNRIGEQYF. This chain joins TRBV27 and TRBJ2-7, with D possibly being TRBD1 (5 bases). Deletions cut 7 bases from V and 7 bases from J, with 14 bases between. This CDR3 has 12 residues. CDR1 MNHEY and CDR2 SMNVEV come from the germline V gene (reference sequence).

This clonotype was found a few times. The chain combines TRBV6-4 with TRBJ2-1; D is unclear. The V gene lost 6 bases and the J gene lost 8 bases, with 20 bases spanning the gap. Germline V gene sequence: CDR1 MRHNA, CDR2 SNTAGT. The CDR3 is 15 amino acids. CDR3 bases: TGTGCCAGCAGCCAGCTTGGTGCAAATTTGGATGAGCAGTTCTTC. It yields the protein CASSQLGANLDEQFF.

This chain uses TRBV20-1 with TRBJ2-3, with D unresolved. CDR1 is DFQATT and CDR2 is SNEGSKA in the germline V gene (reference sequence). The length of the CDR3 is 15 residues. V was shortened by 0 bases and J by 2 bases, with 12 bases between the two germline ends. This CDR3 reads CSAREPRVTTDTQYF. The CDR3 DNA sequence: TGCAGTGCTAGAGAACCACGGGTGACCACAGATACGCAGTATTTT.

The chain has TRBV28 and TRBJ2-1, with TRBD2 identical over 12 bases. CDR1 MDHEN and CDR2 SYDVKM come from the germline V gene. This CDR3 region has 13 residues. The junction had 6 bases not matched to a gene; V was cut back by 5 bases and J by 13 bases. The CDR3 loop reads CASSPRLAGVQFF. In DNA, the CDR3 is TGTGCCAGCAGTCCGCGACTAGCGGGAGTCCAGTTCTTC.

The V and J genes are TRBV28 and TRBJ2-7, with 7 bases that match TRBD1. The CDR3 runs 14 residues. The germline CDR1 and CDR2 sequences are MDHEN and SYDVKM. The V gene end was trimmed by 6 bases and the J gene end by 4 bases; junction bases not matched to a gene: 9. In DNA form, the CDR3 reads TGTGCCAGCAGGACCGGGACAGACCTTTACGAGCAGTACTTC. Protein product: CASRTGTDLYEQYF.

This clonotype was seen only a few times. The rearrangement links TRBV7-8 to TRBJ1-5; D may be TRBD1 (5 bases). With 2 bases removed from V and 2 bases from J, the gap between germline ends came to 7 bases. The CDR3 sequence is 14 residues long. Germline V gene sequence: CDR1 SGHVS, CDR2 FQNEAQ. The CDR3 here is CASSLLRGNQPQHF. For the CDR3, the DNA is TGTGCCAGCAGCTTACTCAGGGGCAATCAGCCCCAGCATTTT.

This clonotype was counted between two and nine times. V is TRBV12-3 or TRBV12-4 and J is TRBJ2-5; D gene unclear. V dropped 8 bases and J dropped 5 bases, with 9 bases sitting between them. The CDR3 is made up of 11 amino acids. DNA for the CDR3: TGTGCCAGCCGCAACAGTGAGACCCAGTACTTC. Protein: CASRNSETQYF.

The genes are TRBV27 and TRBJ2-3, with D perhaps TRBD2 (6 bases). CDR1 is MNHEY, CDR2 SMNVEV, per germline (reference sequence). Trimming pared 3 bases from V and 0 bases from J, leaving 13 bases between. This CDR3 has 16 residues. The CDR3 DNA reads TGTGCCAGCAGTTTTGCGGGATTTGGTAGCACAGATACGCAGTATTTT. Translation: CASSFAGFGSTDTQYF.

This clonotype has ten or more counts. The V call is TRBV7-2, the J call TRBJ2-3, with D perhaps TRBD2 (6 bases). The CDR3 runs to 15 residues. Germline assignment: CDR1 SGHTA and CDR2 FQGNSA. The V end was cut by 1 base, the J end by 2 bases, with 10 bases between. CDR3 DNA sequence: TGTGCCAGCAGCTTAGGCGGGGCTTACACAGATACGCAGTATTTT. Translation gives CASSLGGAYTDTQYF.

This clonotype has just a few counts. The rearrangement links TRBV6-5 to TRBJ2-2; 8 nucleotides align to TRBD2. The CDR3 sequence is 16 residues long. Looked up from germline, CDR1 is MNHEY and CDR2 is SVGAGI. The V segment lost 2 bases and the J segment 3 bases; nucleotides outside the gene matches: 5. The CDR3 protein is CASSYGGRSYTGELFF. As DNA, the CDR3 is TGTGCCAGCAGTTACGGCGGGAGGAGCTACACCGGGGAGCTGTTTTTT.

The rearrangement uses TRBV6-1 and TRBJ1-1; TRBD1 might be the D (6 bases). V lost 4 bases and J 1 base, leaving 13 bases between the germline ends. The germline V gene has CDR1 MNHNS and CDR2 SASEGT. CDR3 length: 15 amino acids. The CDR3 DNA follows: TGTGCCAGCAGTGGAGGCGGGGGCTGGAACACTGAAGCTTTCTTT. Amino acid sequence: CASSGGGGWNTEAFF.

The chain has TRBV20-1 and TRBJ2-5; D uncertain. Trimming took off 0 bases at V and 8 bases at J, with 13 bases between the two ends. Looked up from germline, CDR1 is DFQATT and CDR2 is SNEGSKA (reference sequence). The CDR3 covers 13 residues. Written as DNA, the CDR3 is TGCAGTGCTAGAGATGGACGAGCTTACACCCAGTACTTC. This translates into CSARDGRAYTQYF.

This sequence joins TRBV6-5 and TRBJ1-6, with TRBD1 matching 11 bases. The CDR3 totals 13 residues. Germline V gene data show CDR1 as MNHEY and CDR2 as SVGAGI. The J segment lost 10 bases and the V segment lost 10 bases, leaving 6 bases of the junction unmatched. CDR3 in DNA: TGTGCCACCGGACAGGGGGCACAGTCACCCCTCCACTTT. It is translated as CATGQGAQSPLHF.

This clonotype appeared a few times. This rearrangement joins TRBV28 to TRBJ2-7; 8 bases fit TRBD1. Germline V gene data show CDR1 as MDHEN and CDR2 as SYDVKM. The J segment lost 2 bases and the V segment lost 6 bases, leaving 3 bases of the junction unmatched. This CDR3 is built from 13 residues. CDR3 sequence (DNA): TGTGCCAGCAGGACAGGGGTACCCTACGAGCAGTACTTC. Translating it yields CASRTGVPYEQYF.

This clonotype has ten or more counts. The rearrangement joins TRBV7-9 to TRBJ1-2, with a possible D match to TRBD1 (5 bases). Trimming left V 5 bases short and J 3 bases short, with 22 bases between. Looked up from germline, CDR1 is SEHNR and CDR2 is FQNEAQ (reference sequence). There are 17 residues in the CDR3. The CDR3 spells CASSPNPRVRDDYGYTF. CDR3 in DNA: TGTGCCAGCAGCCCCAATCCTAGGGTGAGGGACGACTATGGCTACACCTTC.

Only a few counts were recorded for this clonotype. The rearrangement joins TRBV10-3 to TRBJ2-7, with D unclear. The ends were cut back, 9 bases at V and 2 bases at J, with 17 bases in the middle. The CDR3 has 14 residues. Germline V lookup: CDR1 ENHRY, CDR2 SYGVKD. CDR3 region: CAIKDILTTYEQYF. CDR3 nucleotides: TGTGCCATAAAAGACATACTGACCACCTACGAGCAGTACTTC.

In its sample, this clonotype was seen a few times. The chain has TRBV28 and TRBJ2-3; 11 positions agree with TRBD2. CDR3 length: 17 amino acids. Trimming took 5 bases from V and 6 from J; bases not matched to a gene: 13. From germline, CDR1 is MDHEN and CDR2 SYDVKM. In DNA form, the CDR3 reads TGTGCCAGCAGTCTACGCACTAGCGGGAGATCTACGGATACGCAGTATTTT. Its protein is CASSLRTSGRSTDTQYF.